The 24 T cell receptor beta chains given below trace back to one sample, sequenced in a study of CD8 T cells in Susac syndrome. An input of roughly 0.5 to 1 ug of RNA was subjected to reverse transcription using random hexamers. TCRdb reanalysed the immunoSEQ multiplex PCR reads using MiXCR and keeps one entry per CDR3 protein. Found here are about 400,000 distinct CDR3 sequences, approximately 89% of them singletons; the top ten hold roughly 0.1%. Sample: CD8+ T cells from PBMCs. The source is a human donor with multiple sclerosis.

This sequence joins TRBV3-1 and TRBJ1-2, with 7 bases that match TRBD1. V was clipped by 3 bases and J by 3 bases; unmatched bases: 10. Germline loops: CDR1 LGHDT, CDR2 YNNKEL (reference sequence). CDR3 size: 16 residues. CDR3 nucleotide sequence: TGTGCCAGCAGCCAGACCGGGACAGAAACTTACTATGGCTACACCTTC. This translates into CASSQTGTETYYGYTF. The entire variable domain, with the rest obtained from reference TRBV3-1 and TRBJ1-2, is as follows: DTAVSQTPKYLVTQMGNDKSIKCEQNLGHDTMYWYKQDSKKFLKIMFSYNNKELIINETVPNRFSPKSPDKAHLNLHINSLELGDSAVYFCASSQTGTETYYGYTFGSGTRLTVV.

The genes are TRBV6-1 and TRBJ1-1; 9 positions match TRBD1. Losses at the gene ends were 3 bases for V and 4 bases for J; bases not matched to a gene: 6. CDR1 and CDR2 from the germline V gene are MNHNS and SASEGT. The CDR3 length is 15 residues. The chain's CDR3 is CASSEAGQGGTEAFF. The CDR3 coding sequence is TGTGCCAGCAGTGAGGCGGGACAGGGTGGCACTGAAGCTTTCTTT.

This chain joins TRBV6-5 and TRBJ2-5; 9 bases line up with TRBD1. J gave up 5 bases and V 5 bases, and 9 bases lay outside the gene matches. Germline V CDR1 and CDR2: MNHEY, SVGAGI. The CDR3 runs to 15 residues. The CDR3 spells CASSTGTGSLETQYF. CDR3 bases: TGTGCCAGCAGTACCGGGACAGGGTCATTGGAGACCCAGTACTTC.

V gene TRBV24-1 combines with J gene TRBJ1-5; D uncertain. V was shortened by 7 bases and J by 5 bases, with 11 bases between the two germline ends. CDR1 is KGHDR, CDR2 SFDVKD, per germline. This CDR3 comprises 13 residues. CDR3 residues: CATSADGYQPQHF. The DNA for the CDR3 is TGTGCCACCAGCGCGGACGGATATCAGCCCCAGCATTTT.

CDR3 protein: CASSYDTGSSYGYTF. The CDR3 DNA is TGTGCCAGCAGTTACGATACAGGGAGTTCCTATGGCTACACCTTC. The chain is built from TRBV6-5 and TRBJ1-2, with D possibly being TRBD1 (6 bases). This CDR3 is built from 15 residues. V gave up 2 bases and J gave up 4 bases, with 14 bases separating them. Germline V gene lookup returns CDR1 MNHEY and CDR2 SVGAGI.

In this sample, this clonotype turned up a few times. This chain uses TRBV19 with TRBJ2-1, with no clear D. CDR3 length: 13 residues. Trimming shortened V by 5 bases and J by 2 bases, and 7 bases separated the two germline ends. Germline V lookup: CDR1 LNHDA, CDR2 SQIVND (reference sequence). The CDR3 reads CASSVGTYNEQFF. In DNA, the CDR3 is TGTGCCAGTAGTGTGGGGACCTACAATGAGCAGTTCTTC.

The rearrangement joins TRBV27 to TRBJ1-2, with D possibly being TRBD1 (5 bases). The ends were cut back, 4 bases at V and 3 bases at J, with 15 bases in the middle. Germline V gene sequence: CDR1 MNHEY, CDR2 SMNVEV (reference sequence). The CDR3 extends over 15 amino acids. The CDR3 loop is CASSSGDRGDYGYTF. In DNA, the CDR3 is TGTGCCAGCAGTTCCGGGGACCGAGGGGACTATGGCTACACCTTC.

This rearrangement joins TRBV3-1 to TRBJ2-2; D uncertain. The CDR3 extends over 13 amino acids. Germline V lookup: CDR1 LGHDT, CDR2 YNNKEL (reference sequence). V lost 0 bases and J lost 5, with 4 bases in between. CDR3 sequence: CASSQELTGELFF. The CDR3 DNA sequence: TGTGCCAGCAGCCAAGAGTTGACCGGGGAGCTGTTTTTT.

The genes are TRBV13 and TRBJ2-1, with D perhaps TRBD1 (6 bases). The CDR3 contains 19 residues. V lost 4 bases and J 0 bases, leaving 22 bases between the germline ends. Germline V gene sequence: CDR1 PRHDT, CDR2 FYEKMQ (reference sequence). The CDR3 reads CASSSPSGGGLFSYNEQFF. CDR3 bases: TGTGCCAGCAGCTCACCTTCTGGGGGCGGGCTCTTCTCCTACAATGAGCAGTTCTTC.

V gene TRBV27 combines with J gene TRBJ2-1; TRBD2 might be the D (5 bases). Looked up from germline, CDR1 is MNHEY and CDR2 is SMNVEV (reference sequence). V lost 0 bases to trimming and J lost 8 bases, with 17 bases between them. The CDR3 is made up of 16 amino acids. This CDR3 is CASSLSGLAGSDEQFF. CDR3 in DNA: TGTGCCAGCAGTTTATCAGGGCTAGCCGGGTCCGATGAGCAGTTCTTC.

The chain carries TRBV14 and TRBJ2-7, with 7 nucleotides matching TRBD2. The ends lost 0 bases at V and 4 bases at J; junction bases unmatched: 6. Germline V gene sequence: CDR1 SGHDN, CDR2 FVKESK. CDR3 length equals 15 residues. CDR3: CASSQDPTGLYEQYF. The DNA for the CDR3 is TGTGCCAGCAGCCAAGATCCCACGGGACTATACGAGCAGTACTTC.

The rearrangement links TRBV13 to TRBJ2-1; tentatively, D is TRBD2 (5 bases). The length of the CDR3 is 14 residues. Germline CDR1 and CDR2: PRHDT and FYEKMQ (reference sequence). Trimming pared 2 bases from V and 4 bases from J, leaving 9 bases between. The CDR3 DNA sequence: TGTGCCAGCAGCTTAAGAGGGATATACAATGAGCAGTTCTTC. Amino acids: CASSLRGIYNEQFF.

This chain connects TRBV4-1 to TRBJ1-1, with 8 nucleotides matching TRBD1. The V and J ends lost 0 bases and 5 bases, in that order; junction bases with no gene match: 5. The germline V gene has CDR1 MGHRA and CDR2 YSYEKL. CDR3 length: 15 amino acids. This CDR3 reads CASSQDAGGRTEAFF. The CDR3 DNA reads TGCGCCAGCAGCCAAGACGCAGGGGGCAGGACTGAAGCTTTCTTT.

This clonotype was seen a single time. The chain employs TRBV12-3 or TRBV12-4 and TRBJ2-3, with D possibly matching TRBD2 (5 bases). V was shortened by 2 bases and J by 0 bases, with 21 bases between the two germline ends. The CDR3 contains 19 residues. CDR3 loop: CASSLNPLSSEPSTDTQYF. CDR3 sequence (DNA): TGTGCCAGCAGTTTAAATCCATTAAGTAGCGAACCAAGCACAGATACGCAGTATTTT.

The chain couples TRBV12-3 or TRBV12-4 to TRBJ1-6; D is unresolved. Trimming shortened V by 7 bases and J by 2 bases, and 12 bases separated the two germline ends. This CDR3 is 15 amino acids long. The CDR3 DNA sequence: TGTGCCAGCACCTCGCTTGGGGCCTATAATTCACCCCTCCACTTT. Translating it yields CASTSLGAYNSPLHF.

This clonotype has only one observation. The DNA of the CDR3 is TGCAGTGCGGACCCCGGGACTATCCTCTACAATGAGCAGTTCTTC. It translates to CSADPGTILYNEQFF. The V call is TRBV20-1, the J call TRBJ2-1; 7 positions match TRBD2. The length of the CDR3 is 15 residues. CDR1 is DFQATT, CDR2 SNEGSKA, per germline (reference sequence). V was pared by 6 bases and J by 3 bases, with 11 bases of the junction left unmatched.

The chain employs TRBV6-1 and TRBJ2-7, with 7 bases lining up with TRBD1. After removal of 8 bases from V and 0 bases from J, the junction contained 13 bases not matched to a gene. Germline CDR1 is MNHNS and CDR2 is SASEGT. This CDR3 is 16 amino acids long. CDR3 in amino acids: CASVVLGTEDSYEQYF. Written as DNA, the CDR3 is TGTGCCAGCGTCGTACTGGGGACAGAAGACTCCTACGAGCAGTACTTC.

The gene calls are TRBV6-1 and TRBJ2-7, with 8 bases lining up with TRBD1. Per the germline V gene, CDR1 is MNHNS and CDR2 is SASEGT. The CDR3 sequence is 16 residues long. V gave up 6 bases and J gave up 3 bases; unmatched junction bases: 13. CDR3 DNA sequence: TGTGCCAGCAGGCTAGTGTCCGGGACAGGTTTCTACGAGCAGTACTTC. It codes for CASRLVSGTGFYEQYF.

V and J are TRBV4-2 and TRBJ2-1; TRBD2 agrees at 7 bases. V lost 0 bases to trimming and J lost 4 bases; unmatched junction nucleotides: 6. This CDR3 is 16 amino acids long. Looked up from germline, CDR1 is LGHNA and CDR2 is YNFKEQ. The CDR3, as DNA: TGTGCCAGCAGCCAAGATGAACTAGCGAGGTACAATGAGCAGTTCTTC. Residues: CASSQDELARYNEQFF.

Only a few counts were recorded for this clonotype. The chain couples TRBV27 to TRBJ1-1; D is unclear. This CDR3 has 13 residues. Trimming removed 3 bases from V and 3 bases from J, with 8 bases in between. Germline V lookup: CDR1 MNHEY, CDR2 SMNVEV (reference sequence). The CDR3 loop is CASSFRADTEAFF. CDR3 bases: TGTGCCAGCAGTTTCCGGGCGGACACTGAAGCTTTCTTT.

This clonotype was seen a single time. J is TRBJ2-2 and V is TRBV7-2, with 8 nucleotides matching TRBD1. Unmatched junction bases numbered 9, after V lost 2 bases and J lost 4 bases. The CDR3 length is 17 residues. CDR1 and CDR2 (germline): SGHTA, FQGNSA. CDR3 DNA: TGTGCCAGCAGCTTATTGGTTGTACAGGGGGGCACCGGGGAGCTGTTTTTT. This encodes CASSLLVVQGGTGELFF.

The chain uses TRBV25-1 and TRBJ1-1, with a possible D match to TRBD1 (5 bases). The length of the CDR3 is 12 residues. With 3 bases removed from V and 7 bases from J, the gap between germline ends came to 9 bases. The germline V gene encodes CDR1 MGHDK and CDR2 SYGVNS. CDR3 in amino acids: CASSDGGGEAFF. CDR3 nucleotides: TGTGCCAGCAGTGACGGGGGGGGTGAAGCTTTCTTT.

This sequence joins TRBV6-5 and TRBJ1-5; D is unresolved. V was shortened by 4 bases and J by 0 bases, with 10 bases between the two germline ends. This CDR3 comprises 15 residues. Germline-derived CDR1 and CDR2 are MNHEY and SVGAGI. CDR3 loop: CASSSAHYSNQPQHF. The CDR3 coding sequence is TGTGCCAGCAGTTCGGCCCACTATAGCAATCAGCCCCAGCATTTT.

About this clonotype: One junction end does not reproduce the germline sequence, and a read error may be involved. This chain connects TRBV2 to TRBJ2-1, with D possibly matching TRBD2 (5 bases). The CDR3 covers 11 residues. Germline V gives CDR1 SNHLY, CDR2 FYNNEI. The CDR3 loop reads CASGEGNEQFF. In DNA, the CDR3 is TGTGCCAGCGGTGAGGGTAATGAGCAGTTCTTC.